This T cell receptor beta chain comes out of a study of shared clonotypes between healthy human individuals. At the level of the study: Every donor yielded three CD4 naive, three CD4 memory, two CD8 naive and one CD8 memory plate.

As for this clone: No antigen is known for it.

CDR1 and CDR2 (germline): SGHTA, FQGNSA. The CDR3 is made up of 15 amino acids. V lost 5 bases, J lost 4 bases, and 10 bases stayed unmatched. Whole-study findings and limits: Represented diversity, genetic and exposure-history alike, was limited by few donors. Despite large depth, rarefaction showed incomplete sorted-subset sequencing.

CD45RO-negative cells were positively selected for CCR7, leaving out terminally differentiated effector memory CD45RA+ cells. TCRdb's copy holds only in-frame clones and misses some; the assay was immunoSEQ multiplex PCR. The sample includes about 2.2 million clones, approximately 94% of them seen just once. J is TRBJ2-7 and V is TRBV7-2, with TRBD1 identical over 8 bases. The sequencing input was naive CD8+ T cells from PBMCs. The TCR was taken from a man younger than 30 in good health. Some clones in this sample may be carry-over from other donors' samples. DNA of the CDR3: TGTGCCAGCAGCCCCGGGACAGGATATGTGTACGAGCAGTACTTC. It translates to CASSPGTGYVYEQYF.